This TCR beta chain was retrieved from a study of radiotherapy plus CTLA-4 blockade in lung cancer. Looking at the study overall: The study recorded objective responses in 15% to 20% of patients and disease control in 31%. Study-wide findings and caveats: Early blood T cell clone dynamics reportedly forecast response best, with interferon-beta. After radiotherapy and ipilimumab, tumor-derived clones expanded in peripheral blood.

The table came from immunoSEQ multiplex PCR; TCRdb's copy has only in-frame clones and leaves some out. Here the sample spans tens of thousands of clones, under 80% being singletons. Points on this clone: No antigen is known for it.

Germline V gene lookup returns CDR1 LGHNT and CDR2 FRNRAP. The length of the CDR3 is 12 residues. V was trimmed by 3 bases and J by 7 bases, leaving 10 bases between them. This receptor was obtained from a human donor with non-small cell lung cancer who had a partial response to radiotherapy plus ipilimumab. Some clones in this sample may be carry-over from other donors' samples. The V call is TRBV12-5, the J call TRBJ2-7; D unresolved. Sequencing was performed on peripheral blood, taken from a patient treated with radiotherapy plus ipilimumab. The DNA for the CDR3 is TGTGCTAGTGGTTTTCGCATCCAGGAGCAGTACTTC. Protein: CASGFRIQEQYF.